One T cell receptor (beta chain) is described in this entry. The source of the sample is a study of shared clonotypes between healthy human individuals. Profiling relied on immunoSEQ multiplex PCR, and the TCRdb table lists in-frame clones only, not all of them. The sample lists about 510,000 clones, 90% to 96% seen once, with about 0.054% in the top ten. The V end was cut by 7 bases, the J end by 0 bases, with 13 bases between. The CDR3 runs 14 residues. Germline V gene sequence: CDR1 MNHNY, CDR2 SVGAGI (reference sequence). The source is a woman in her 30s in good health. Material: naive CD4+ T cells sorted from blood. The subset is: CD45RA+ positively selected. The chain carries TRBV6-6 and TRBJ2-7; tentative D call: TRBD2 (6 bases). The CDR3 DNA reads TGTGCCAGCAACCGAGACGGGAGCTCCTACGAGCAGTACTTC. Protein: CASNRDGSSYEQYF.